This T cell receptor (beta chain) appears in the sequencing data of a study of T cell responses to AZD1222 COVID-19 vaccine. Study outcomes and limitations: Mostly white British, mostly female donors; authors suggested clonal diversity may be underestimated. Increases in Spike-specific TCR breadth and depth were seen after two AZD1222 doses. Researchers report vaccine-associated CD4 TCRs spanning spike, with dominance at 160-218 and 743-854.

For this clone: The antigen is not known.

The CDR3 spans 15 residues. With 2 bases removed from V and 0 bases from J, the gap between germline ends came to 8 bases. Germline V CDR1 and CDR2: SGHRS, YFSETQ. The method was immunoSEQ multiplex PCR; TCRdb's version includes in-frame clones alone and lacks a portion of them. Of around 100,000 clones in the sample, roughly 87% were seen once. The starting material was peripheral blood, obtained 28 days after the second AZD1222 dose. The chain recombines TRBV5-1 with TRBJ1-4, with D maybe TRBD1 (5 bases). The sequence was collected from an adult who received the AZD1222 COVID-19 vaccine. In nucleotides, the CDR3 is TGCGCCAGCAGCTTACGGGGACCAACTAATGAAAAACTGTTTTTT. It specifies CASSLRGPTNEKLFF.